The next 15 T cell receptor beta chains were all read from a single sample in a study of blood T cells in healthy people across ages. The authors ran a second PCR of roughly 6 to 12 cycles using a sample-barcoded 5' primer and a J-beta primer mix. TCRdb ran MiXCR on the 5' RACE reads and lists one entry per CDR3 protein. The sample includes 780,000 or so distinct CDR3 sequences, roughly 56% of them seen just once. Sample: blood. The receptors originated from a man aged 35 to 55 in good health.

This chain uses TRBV7-2 with TRBJ1-5; TRBD1 matches 7 bases. With V trimmed by 2 bases and J by 3 bases, 13 bases remained unmatched. The CDR3 sequence is 18 residues long. Germline V gene data show CDR1 as SGHTA and CDR2 as FQGNSA. The CDR3 reads CASSLLTGTGRHNQPQHF. The CDR3 DNA sequence: TGTGCCAGCAGCTTACTGACAGGGACCGGCCGGCACAATCAGCCCCAGCATTTT.

The chain uses TRBV9 and TRBJ1-2, with D hard to call. CDR3 size: 13 residues. In germline, CDR1 is SGDLS, CDR2 YYNGEE. The ends were cut back, 3 bases at V and 6 bases at J, with 12 bases in the middle. The CDR3 region has the DNA TGTGCCAGCAGCGCATTGAGGGAGGATGGCTACACCTTC. This sequence encodes CASSALREDGYTF.

The chain employs TRBV3-1 and TRBJ2-3; D unclear. V was shortened by 4 bases and J by 3 bases, with 14 bases between the two germline ends. Germline CDR1 reads LGHDT; CDR2 reads YNNKEL (reference sequence). The CDR3 contains 15 residues. The CDR3, as DNA: TGTGCCAGCAGCCCCGGCCCCCTTACAACAGATACGCAGTATTTT. The encoded protein is CASSPGPLTTDTQYF.

The rearrangement links TRBV7-9 to TRBJ2-3; D remains ambiguous. The germline V gene has CDR1 SEHNR and CDR2 FQNEAQ (reference sequence). V was clipped by 5 bases and J by 4 bases, with 13 bases between them. The CDR3 extends over 14 amino acids. Here the CDR3 reads CASSIRTLPDTQYF. Written as DNA, the CDR3 is TGTGCCAGCAGCATTCGGACGTTACCAGATACGCAGTATTTT. The whole variable domain, remainder taken from reference TRBV7-9 and TRBJ2-3, is DTGVSQNPRHKITKRGQNVTFRCDPISEHNRLYWYRQTLGQGPEFLTYFQNEAQLEKSRLLSDRFSAERPKGSFSTLEIQRTEQGDSAMYLCASSIRTLPDTQYFGPGTRLTVL.

The V gene is TRBV4-2, the J gene TRBJ2-2; tentatively, D is TRBD1 (6 bases). Germline V gene data show CDR1 as LGHNA and CDR2 as YNFKEQ. CDR3 length: 16 amino acids. V dropped 4 bases and J dropped 6 bases, with 18 bases sitting between them. In DNA, the CDR3 is TGTGCCAGCAGCCGCGAAACAGGGATAGTATCCGGGGAGCTGTTTTTT. Protein product: CASSRETGIVSGELFF.

The rearrangement links TRBV30 to TRBJ1-2; possible D gene TRBD1, 5 bases. The germline V gene encodes CDR1 GTSNPN and CDR2 SVGIG (reference sequence). The CDR3 length is 15 residues. V shed 2 bases and J shed 0 bases, with 13 bases lying between them. The CDR3 DNA sequence: TGTGCCTGGAGTCTGGGGCATGAAGCTAACTATGGCTACACCTTC. Protein sequence: CAWSLGHEANYGYTF.

V and J are TRBV12-3 or TRBV12-4 and TRBJ1-4, with TRBD1 matching over 10 bases. The V segment lost 5 bases and the J segment 2 bases; nucleotides outside the gene matches: 11. The CDR3 has 18 amino acids. The CDR3, as DNA: TGTGCCAGCAGTCTCGCGACAGGGGGCGCGGCGACTAATGAAAAACTGTTTTTT. Translated, it gives CASSLATGGAATNEKLFF.

The chain links TRBV7-3 to TRBJ2-6; 7 bases are shared with TRBD1. CDR3 length: 17 residues. Germline V lookup: CDR1 SGHTA, CDR2 FQGTGA. V dropped 0 bases and J dropped 2; count of bases not matched to a gene: 4. CDR3 nucleotides: TGTGCCAGCAGCTTAACCCCGACAGGGCCTGGGGCCAACGTCCTGACTTTC. Its protein is CASSLTPTGPGANVLTF.

The table lists this clonotype with a few counts. The J gene is TRBJ1-1, the V gene TRBV10-3, with D possibly matching TRBD1 (5 bases). From germline, CDR1 is ENHRY and CDR2 SYGVKD. The germline V and J ends were trimmed by 6 bases and 0 bases, with 20 bases remaining between them. The CDR3 runs 17 residues. The chain's CDR3 is CAISLRDGTDMNTEAFF. Here the CDR3 DNA reads TGTGCCATCAGCCTCCGTGATGGGACGGACATGAACACTGAAGCTTTCTTT.

The chain has TRBV7-2 and TRBJ1-2; D possibly corresponds to TRBD1 (6 bases). Trimming cost V 1 base and J 2 bases, with 17 bases left between them. The germline V gene has CDR1 SGHTA and CDR2 FQGNSA. The CDR3 length is 17 residues. CDR3 in amino acids: CASSLGVQGKGNYGYTF. The CDR3 region has the DNA TGTGCCAGCAGCTTAGGAGTACAGGGAAAGGGCAACTATGGCTACACCTTC. The whole variable domain, remainder taken from reference TRBV7-2 and TRBJ1-2, is GAGVSQSPSNKVTEKGKDVELRCDPISGHTALYWYRQSLGQGLEFLIYFQGNSAPDKSGLPSDRFSAERTGGSVSTLTIQRTQQEDSAVYLCASSLGVQGKGNYGYTFGSGTRLTVV.

J is TRBJ2-2 and V is TRBV5-1; TRBD1 is a possible D gene (5 bases). V lost 0 bases to trimming and J lost 2 bases, with 11 bases between them. Looked up from germline, CDR1 is SGHRS and CDR2 is YFSETQ. This CDR3 has 16 residues. The CDR3 region has the DNA TGCGCCAGCAGCTTGGCAGGACATACCAACACCGGGGAGCTGTTTTTT. This codes for CASSLAGHTNTGELFF.

In its sample, this clonotype was seen a few times. The chain is built from TRBV7-3 and TRBJ2-5; maybe TRBD2 (5 bases). Per the germline V gene, CDR1 is SGHTA and CDR2 is FQGTGA. V lost 3 bases, J lost 5 bases, and 10 bases lay in between. The CDR3 sequence is 13 residues long. CDR3 region: CASSFSSGETQYF. DNA of the CDR3: TGTGCCAGCAGCTTCTCCTCGGGGGAGACCCAGTACTTC.

V usage is TRBV29-1 and J usage is TRBJ2-2; D unresolved. This CDR3 has 12 residues. V lost 0 bases to trimming and J lost 8 bases, with 7 bases between them. The germline gives CDR1 SQVTM, CDR2 ANQGSEA. The CDR3 loop is CSVEEEKGELFF. The CDR3, as DNA: TGCAGCGTTGAAGAGGAAAAAGGGGAGCTGTTTTTT.

This clonotype was observed a few times. This chain joins TRBV5-1 and TRBJ2-1; 7 bases are shared with TRBD1. Germline V gives CDR1 SGHRS, CDR2 YFSETQ. After removal of 4 bases from V and 8 bases from J, the junction contained 9 bases not matched to a gene. The CDR3 runs to 14 residues. The CDR3 spells CASSPQQGLDEQFF. The CDR3 DNA is TGCGCCAGCAGCCCCCAACAGGGGTTGGATGAGCAGTTCTTC.

CDR3 protein: CASGAGQYVQPQHF. CDR3 coding DNA: TGTGCCAGCGGGGCCGGACAGTACGTTCAGCCCCAGCATTTT. V gene TRBV2 combines with J gene TRBJ1-5, with D possibly TRBD1 on 6 matching bases. Trimming shortened V by 8 bases and J by 6 bases, and 17 bases separated the two germline ends. Looked up from germline, CDR1 is SNHLY and CDR2 is FYNNEI. This CDR3 has 14 residues.